Each of the 17 T cell receptor beta chains below was sequenced from the same sample in a study of T cells in Graves' hyperthyroidism and ophthalmopathy. RNA transcripts gave rise to amplified TCR beta CDR3 regions. In the first-round RT-PCR of the TCR CDR3, the HTBI primer set was used. TCRdb independently ran MiXCR on the multiplex PCR reads; one entry per CDR3 protein. The table has a few hundred thousand distinct CDR3 sequences, 15% to 20% seen once. Input material: blood. Receptor source: a man between 18 and 35 years old with Graves' ophthalmopathy.

Turning to this clonotype: A much bigger clone sits one base away, suggesting this may be a read error. This chain connects TRBV6-5 to TRBJ2-5; weak D call: TRBD2 (7 bases). Per the germline V gene, CDR1 is MNHEY and CDR2 is SVGAGI. Trimming took 4 bases from V and 0 from J, leaving 12 bases between them. The CDR3 loop spans 15 amino acids. CDR3 DNA: TGTGCCAGCAGTTCTAGAGGGGGGGACCAAGAGACCCAGTACTTC. It encodes CASSSRGGDQETQYF.

The chain has TRBV6-1 and TRBJ2-2; the D gene could be TRBD1 or TRBD2 (5 bases each). Germline CDR1 reads MNHNS; CDR2 reads SASEGT. This CDR3 region has 13 residues. V dropped 8 bases and J dropped 3 bases, with 10 bases sitting between them. The CDR3 region is CASWGTDTGELFF. CDR3 in DNA: TGTGCCAGCTGGGGGACGGACACCGGGGAGCTGTTTTTT.

In its sample, this clonotype was seen many times. The chain joins TRBV9 to TRBJ1-1; D ambiguous. V dropped 0 bases and J dropped 3 bases, with 6 bases sitting between them. Germline CDR1 is SGDLS and CDR2 is YYNGEE. There are 13 residues in the CDR3. For the CDR3, the DNA is TGTGCCAGCAGCGTAGGAGGGTACACTGAAGCTTTCTTT. It yields the protein CASSVGGYTEAFF. Together with reference TRBV9 and TRBJ1-1, the CDR3 gives the full variable domain: DSGVTQTPKHLITATGQRVTLRCSPRSGDLSVYWYQQSLDQGLQFLIQYYNGEERAKGNILERFSAQQFPDLHSELNLSSLELGDSALYFCASSVGGYTEAFFGQGTRLTVV.

This sequence joins TRBV19 and TRBJ2-7, with D maybe TRBD2 (6 bases). V was trimmed by 5 bases and J by 3 bases, leaving 11 bases between them. Germline CDR1 and CDR2: LNHDA and SQIVND (reference sequence). The CDR3 is 13 residues long. The CDR3 coding sequence is TGTGCCAGTAGTTTTGGGGGGAACTACGAGCAGTACTTC. Translation gives CASSFGGNYEQYF.

This clonotype was seen only a few times. The CDR3 region is CASSLEPLDLEKLFF. Here the CDR3 DNA reads TGTGCCAGCAGCTTGGAACCACTCGATCTGGAAAAACTGTTTTTT. The gene calls are TRBV5-8 and TRBJ1-4; D remains ambiguous. The CDR3 has 15 residues. Trimming stripped 0 bases from V and 8 bases from J, with 14 bases between. CDR1 and CDR2 from the germline V gene are SGHTS and YDEGEE.

This clonotype was seen more than once but under ten times. CDR3 region: CSARDPRGGLWTGELFF. The CDR3 DNA is TGCAGTGCTAGAGATCCCCGGGGGGGCCTTTGGACCGGGGAGCTGTTTTTT. The chain recombines TRBV20-1 with TRBJ2-2, with 8 bases lining up with TRBD2. The CDR3 sequence is 17 residues long. Germline assignment: CDR1 DFQATT and CDR2 SNEGSKA (reference sequence). Trimming took 0 bases from V and 5 from J; bases not matched to a gene: 11.

This clonotype showed up many times. V gene TRBV20-1 combines with J gene TRBJ2-7; D gene unclear. CDR1 and CDR2 from the germline V gene are DFQATT and SNEGSKA (reference sequence). The CDR3 totals 11 residues. The ends were cut back, 3 bases at V and 9 bases at J, with 12 bases in the middle. The CDR3 nucleotides are TGCAGTGCTAGTAGGGCTCAGAGGCAGTACTTC. Translation: CSASRAQRQYF.

This clonotype was detected a few times. V usage is TRBV15 and J usage is TRBJ1-1; D unclear. The CDR3 totals 16 residues. The V and J ends lost 5 bases and 0 bases respectively, with 16 bases between them. Per germline, CDR1 LNHNV and CDR2 YYDKDF (reference sequence). The CDR3 sequence: CATSPEGAQMNTEAFF. CDR3 DNA: TGTGCCACCAGCCCCGAAGGAGCACAGATGAACACTGAAGCTTTCTTT.

This clonotype was seen just once. A much bigger clone sits one base away, suggesting this may be a read error. The rearrangement links TRBV5-1 to TRBJ1-4; D is possibly TRBD1 (6 bases). This CDR3 has 14 residues. Germline assignment: CDR1 SGHRS and CDR2 YFSETQ. The CDR3 loop reads CASNLEDSGEKLFF. CDR3 bases: TGCGCCAGCAACTTGGAGGACAGTGGGGAAAAACTGTTTTTT.

This clonotype was found many times. A read error may produce the germline difference seen at one junction end. The chain links TRBV18 to TRBJ2-7, with D perhaps TRBD1 (6 bases). Germline loops: CDR1 KGHSH, CDR2 LQKENI. CDR3 length equals 15 residues. The CDR3 nucleotides read TGTGCCAGCTCACCTAGACAGGACGGGTCCTCCGAGCAGTACTTC. It encodes CASSPRQDGSSEQYF.

This clonotype has ten or more counts. The CDR3 DNA reads as TGTGCCAGCAGCCGTAGCGGGGGGGAGCAGTTCTTC. Encoded protein: CASSRSGGEQFF. The chain carries TRBV5-6 and TRBJ2-1; 10 bases are shared with TRBD2. The CDR3 has 12 amino acids. Germline assignment: CDR1 SGHDT and CDR2 YYEEEE. The J segment lost 10 bases and the V segment lost 4 bases, leaving 2 bases of the junction unmatched.

This clonotype came up a few times. The rearrangement uses TRBV19 and TRBJ1-1, with D perhaps matching TRBD1 (6 bases). Trimming took 3 bases from V and 1 from J, leaving 9 bases between them. The CDR3 extends over 14 amino acids. Germline loops: CDR1 LNHDA, CDR2 SQIVND (reference sequence). For the CDR3, the DNA is TGTGCCAGTAGTATGCACAGGGAGAACACTGAAGCTTTCTTT. Its protein product is CASSMHRENTEAFF. Supplemented by reference TRBV19 and TRBJ1-1, the full variable domain reads DGGITQSPKYLFRKEGQNVTLSCEQNLNHDAMYWYRQDPGQGLRLIYYSQIVNDFQKGDIAEGYSVSREKKESFPLTVTSAQKNPTAFYLCASSMHRENTEAFFGQGTRLTVV.

This clonotype was seen at least ten times. V usage is TRBV12-3 or TRBV12-4 and J usage is TRBJ1-1; TRBD1 is a possible D gene (6 bases). The CDR3 runs 14 residues. Trimming left V 1 base short and J 5 bases short, with 11 bases between. CDR3 sequence: CASSLGGLGTEAFF. CDR3 sequence (DNA): TGTGCCAGCAGTTTAGGGGGGCTCGGGACTGAAGCTTTCTTT.

Details on this clonotype: The junction shows a germline mismatch at one end, possibly a read error. This chain joins TRBV7-8 and TRBJ2-1; unclear D gene. Germline CDR1 is SGHVS and CDR2 is FQNEAQ. The CDR3 has 12 residues. CDR3 loop: CASSLSGQNIIF. DNA of the CDR3: TGTGCCAGCAGCTTATCCGGGCAGAACATCATCTTC. Looking up the rest from reference TRBV7-8 and TRBJ2-1 gives the full variable domain: GAGVSQSPRYKVAKRGQDVALRCDPISGHVSLFWYQQALGQGPEFLTYFQNEAQLDKSGLPSDRFFAERPEGSVSTLKIQRTQQEDSAVYLCASSLSGQNIIFGPGTRLTVL.

The rearrangement joins TRBV5-4 to TRBJ1-1; D remains ambiguous. V was clipped by 2 bases and J by 1 base, with 9 bases between them. This CDR3 has 14 amino acids. From germline, CDR1 is SGHNT and CDR2 YYREEE (reference sequence). As DNA, the CDR3 is TGTGCCAGCAGCTTTGCTGGCACGAACACTGAAGCTTTCTTT. This translates into CASSFAGTNTEAFF.

The rearrangement uses TRBV19 and TRBJ2-5, with 11 nucleotides matching TRBD1. The length of the CDR3 is 16 residues. From germline, CDR1 is LNHDA and CDR2 SQIVND (reference sequence). Trimming removed 3 bases from V and 5 bases from J; junction bases left unmatched: 8. The CDR3 here is CASSIWTGGGIETQYF. In DNA, the CDR3 is TGTGCCAGTAGTATTTGGACAGGGGGCGGGATTGAGACCCAGTACTTC.

At least ten counts were recorded for this clonotype. CDR3 amino acids: CAIGQDAFF. CDR3 sequence (DNA): TGTGCCATCGGACAGGATGCTTTCTTT. This rearrangement joins TRBV12-3 or TRBV12-4 to TRBJ1-1; 7 positions match TRBD1. The junction had 4 bases not matched to a gene; V was cut back by 10 bases and J by 11 bases. This CDR3 is built from 9 residues.